These 15 T cell receptor beta chains were sequenced from one sample in a study of cytomegalovirus exposure and HLA in healthy donors. The PCR ran on 60 Vbeta and 13 Jbeta primers. TCRdb's table, derived via immunoSEQ multiplex PCR, lists solely in-frame clones and lacks some. Of roughly 200,000 clones detected, roughly 80% appear once; the ten largest clones hold approximately 2%. Sequencing input: PBMCs. These receptors came from a woman in her twenties or thirties in good health and CMV-seropositive.

The V gene is TRBV11-2, the J gene TRBJ2-7; 8 bases fit TRBD2. Germline V gives CDR1 SGHAT, CDR2 FQNNGV. The length of the CDR3 is 15 residues. Trimming took 5 bases from V and 2 from J; bases not matched to a gene: 8. CDR3 sequence reads: CASSPAWGLAYEQYF. CDR3 DNA sequence: TGTGCCAGCAGCCCCGCCTGGGGACTAGCCTACGAGCAGTACTTC.

The CDR3 spells CASSFASGPYEQYF. In nucleotides, the CDR3 is TGTGCCAGCAGCTTTGCTAGCGGACCCTACGAGCAGTACTTC. The chain carries TRBV7-3 and TRBJ2-7; 7 bases are a match to TRBD2. V was pared by 3 bases and J by 2 bases, with 4 bases of the junction left unmatched. Germline CDR1 and CDR2: SGHTA and FQGTGA. CDR3 length: 14 amino acids.

The gene calls are TRBV10-3 and TRBJ2-2; TRBD2 agrees at 7 bases. The CDR3 length is 15 residues. J gave up 7 bases and V 6 bases, and 11 bases lay outside the gene matches. CDR1 and CDR2 (germline): ENHRY, SYGVKD. CDR3 amino acids: CAIRGSTSENGELFF. In nucleotides, the CDR3 is TGTGCCATCAGAGGGTCAACTAGCGAAAACGGGGAGCTGTTTTTT.

The table lists this clone with a few counts. The rearrangement uses TRBV7-2 and TRBJ2-3; the match to TRBD2 covers 10 bases. Unmatched junction bases numbered 8, after V lost 5 bases and J lost 6 bases. Germline CDR1 and CDR2: SGHTA and FQGNSA. The CDR3 is 15 residues long. The CDR3 protein is CASSPGRTSGDTQYF. The CDR3 bases are TGTGCCAGCAGCCCAGGACGGACTAGCGGCGATACGCAGTATTTT.

The DNA of the CDR3 is TGCGCCAGCAGCTATGCGACAGGGGGCACAGATACGCAGTATTTT. Protein product: CASSYATGGTDTQYF. The chain joins TRBV5-1 to TRBJ2-3; the match to TRBD1 covers 8 bases. Germline-derived CDR1 and CDR2 are SGHRS and YFSETQ. The CDR3 has 15 amino acids. Germline trimming cut 3 bases from V and 1 base from J; bases unmatched to any gene: 4.

This clone appeared once. The chain recombines TRBV29-1 with TRBJ2-1, with D perhaps matching TRBD2 (6 bases). The V gene lost 7 bases and the J gene lost 6 bases, with 19 bases spanning the gap. CDR1 and CDR2 (germline): SQVTM, ANQGSEA. The CDR3 is made up of 14 amino acids. In DNA, the CDR3 is TGCAGCGCTACCCGCGGGGTGGGGAGCAATGAGCAGTTCTTC. This translates into CSATRGVGSNEQFF.

This sequence joins TRBV10-3 and TRBJ1-4, with TRBD1 as a possible D gene (5 bases). In germline, CDR1 is ENHRY, CDR2 SYGVKD. V was clipped by 7 bases and J by 6 bases, with 12 bases between them. The CDR3 sequence is 13 residues long. CDR3 coding DNA: TGTGCCATCAAGGGGTTTATGGATGAAAAACTGTTTTTT. Protein sequence: CAIKGFMDEKLFF.

The chain couples TRBV30 to TRBJ2-3; TRBD2 is a possible D gene (6 bases). Looked up from germline, CDR1 is GTSNPN and CDR2 is SVGIG (reference sequence). V was shortened by 3 bases and J by 5 bases, with 9 bases between the two germline ends. The CDR3 consists of 12 residues. The CDR3, as DNA: TGTGCCTGGAGAGGTAGCGGAGATACGCAGTATTTT. Translated, it gives CAWRGSGDTQYF.

This chain joins TRBV5-6 and TRBJ2-2; the match to TRBD2 covers 12 bases. CDR1 SGHDT and CDR2 YYEEEE come from the germline V gene. J lost 6 bases, V lost 1 base, and 4 bases had no gene match. The CDR3 is 16 amino acids. The CDR3 DNA is TGTGCCAGCAGCTTGAGACTAGCGGGGGAGTCCGGGGAGCTGTTTTTT. It codes for CASSLRLAGESGELFF.

This clone was seen only a few times. J is TRBJ1-5 and V is TRBV28; D is undetermined. Trimming stripped 7 bases from V and 5 bases from J, with 15 bases between. This CDR3 contains 14 residues. Germline loops: CDR1 MDHEN, CDR2 SYDVKM. CDR3 amino acids: CASIYRGRDQPQHF. The CDR3 bases are TGTGCCAGCATCTATCGAGGGAGGGATCAGCCCCAGCATTTT.

The rearrangement uses TRBV9 and TRBJ1-1; D might be TRBD1 (6 bases). Germline CDR1 and CDR2: SGDLS and YYNGEE. V was pared by 1 base and J by 2 bases, with 9 bases between. The length of the CDR3 is 14 residues. CDR3 amino acids: CASSVQGYNTEAFF. The CDR3 DNA is TGTGCCAGCAGCGTACAGGGGTATAACACTGAAGCTTTCTTT. Full variable domain (rest looked up from reference TRBV9 and TRBJ1-1): DSGVTQTPKHLITATGQRVTLRCSPRSGDLSVYWYQQSLDQGLQFLIQYYNGEERAKGNILERFSAQQFPDLHSELNLSSLELGDSALYFCASSVQGYNTEAFFGQGTRLTVV.

This clone was counted between two and nine times. The chain uses TRBV28 and TRBJ1-4, with D perhaps matching TRBD1 (5 bases). CDR1 and CDR2 from the germline V gene are MDHEN and SYDVKM. The CDR3 extends over 13 amino acids. Trimming left V 4 bases short and J 8 bases short, with 11 bases between. In nucleotides, the CDR3 is TGTGCCAGCAGTTCAGGGATTTGGGAAAAACTGTTTTTT. Translated, it gives CASSSGIWEKLFF.

This chain uses TRBV7-9 with TRBJ2-5; possibly TRBD1 for D (6 bases). V lost 5 bases and J 5 bases, leaving 12 bases between the germline ends. The CDR3 extends over 13 amino acids. The germline CDR1 and CDR2 sequences are SEHNR and FQNEAQ (reference sequence). This CDR3 reads CASSQQGGETQYF. The CDR3 coding sequence is TGTGCCAGCAGCCAACAGGGTGGGGAGACCCAGTACTTC. Supplemented by reference TRBV7-9 and TRBJ2-5, the full variable domain reads DTGVSQNPRHKITKRGQNVTFRCDPISEHNRLYWYRQTLGQGPEFLTYFQNEAQLEKSRLLSDRFSAERPKGSFSTLEIQRTEQGDSAMYLCASSQQGGETQYFGPGTRLLVL.

The chain employs TRBV10-3 and TRBJ1-2; maybe TRBD1 (5 bases). Trimming pared 2 bases from V and 4 bases from J, leaving 14 bases between. Looked up from germline, CDR1 is ENHRY and CDR2 is SYGVKD. The CDR3 runs to 15 residues. DNA of the CDR3: TGTGCCATCAGTGAGACGCGCAGGGAGGTCTATGGCTACACCTTC. It encodes CAISETRREVYGYTF.

The chain combines TRBV4-2 with TRBJ2-7; 11 bases line up with TRBD2. The CDR3 is 15 amino acids. After removal of 4 bases from V and 5 bases from J, the junction contained 7 bases not matched to a gene. In germline, CDR1 is LGHNA, CDR2 YNFKEQ. DNA of the CDR3: TGTGCCAGCAGCCCCACTAGCGGGAGTTTCCACGAGCAGTACTTC. Its protein product is CASSPTSGSFHEQYF.